This is a list of T cell receptor beta chains from one sample in a study of metastatic and nonmetastatic thyroid tumors. TCRdb reanalyzed the PCR reads via MiXCR. The data show more than 7,000 clones, around 20% seen once. Material: adjacent normal tissue. Receptors originate from a female donor with papillary thyroid cancer or a benign thyroid nodule (not recorded which). Some clones in this sample may be carry-over from other donors' samples. The CDR3 runs from the conserved cysteine through the conserved F or W. The D gene is left open where the match is weak. A clone size is listed for some rows: how often the clone was seen (once, few, many), or a class if it is expanded.

D: -; size: -; J: TRBJ1-5; V: TRBV6-1; DNA: TGTGCCAGCAGGCCCCGTCCGGGGCCCCAGCATTTT; CDR3: CASRPRPGPQHF
D: -; size: -; J: TRBJ1-5; V: TRBV19; DNA: TGTGCCAGTAGTATGGGGGGCTATCAGCCCCAGCATTTT; CDR3: CASSMGGYQPQHF
D: -; size: many; J: TRBJ1-6; V: TRBV2; DNA: TGTGCCAGCAGGGGGCAGGGTGAAGGTTCACCCCTCCACTTT; CDR3: CASRGQGEGSPLHF
D: TRBD1; size: medium-sized; J: TRBJ2-7; V: TRBV15; DNA: TGTGCCACCAGCAGATCGACAGGGAGCTCCTACGAGCAGTACTTC; CDR3: CATSRSTGSSYEQYF
D: -; size: many; J: TRBJ1-6; V: TRBV5-6; DNA: TGTGCCAGCAGCTGGACGTACCGGTATAATCCACCCCTCCACTTT; CDR3: CASSWTYRYNPPLHF
D: TRBD1; size: few; J: TRBJ1-2; V: TRBV6-5; DNA: TGTGCCAGCAGTTACTTAGGACAGGGGGCTAACTATGGCTACACCTTC; CDR3: CASSYLGQGANYGYTF
D: -; size: many; J: TRBJ2-7; V: TRBV4-3; DNA: TGCGCCAGCAGCCAGAACGAGTTTGGCAGGAGCTCCTACGAGCAGTACTTC; CDR3: CASSQNEFGRSSYEQYF
D: TRBD2; size: -; J: TRBJ2-7; V: TRBV28; DNA: TGTGCCAGCAGTCGCTTCGGCGGGAGCTACGAGCAGTACTTC; CDR3: CASSRFGGSYEQYF
D: -; size: many; J: TRBJ2-2; V: TRBV9; DNA: TGTGCCAGCAGCGGTCAGGAGGGGAACACCGGGGAGCTGTTTTTT; CDR3: CASSGQEGNTGELFF
D: -; size: medium-sized; J: TRBJ2-5; V: TRBV20-1; DNA: TGCAGTGCTAGATCTACGACGGGCCGGGCGGAGACCCAGTACTTC; CDR3: CSARSTTGRAETQYF
D: -; size: -; J: TRBJ1-6; V: TRBV6-6; DNA: TGTGCCAGCAGTTACTCAGACACCCGGTCACTCCACTTT; CDR3: CASSYSDTRSLHF
D: -; size: -; J: TRBJ2-2; V: TRBV7-9; DNA: TGTGCCAGCCCCGTGCGGTGGTGGGAGACCTGGGAGCTGTTTTTT; CDR3: CASPVRWWETWELFF
D: -; size: few; J: TRBJ1-3; V: TRBV6-1; DNA: TGTGCCAGCAGCCAGAACAGGGCTCCCCCTGGAAACACCATATATTTT; CDR3: CASSQNRAPPGNTIYF
D: TRBD2; size: once; J: TRBJ2-3; V: TRBV7-9; DNA: TGTGCAGCAGGGCGACTAGCGGGGACAGATACGCAGTATTTT; CDR3: CAAGRLAGTDTQYF
D: -; size: medium-sized; J: TRBJ1-2; V: TRBV5-1; DNA: TGCGCCAGCAGCTTGGACGGGAATGCGGGCTACACCTTC; CDR3: CASSLDGNAGYTF
D: TRBD1; size: medium-sized; J: TRBJ2-2; V: TRBV7-3; DNA: TGTGCCAGCAGCCGGGACAGGGGGGGGACCGGGGAGCTGTTTTTT; CDR3: CASSRDRGGTGELFF
D: -; size: few; J: TRBJ1-5; V: TRBV6-1; DNA: TGTGCCAGCAACCTGGCCGGATTCAAGGCTCAGCCCCAGCATTTT; CDR3: CASNLAGFKAQPQHF
D: TRBD2; size: medium-sized; J: TRBJ2-3; V: TRBV2; DNA: TGTGCCAGCAGTCCTTGGACTAGCGGGTTGACAGATACGCAGTATTTT; CDR3: CASSPWTSGLTDTQYF
D: -; size: medium-sized; J: TRBJ1-2; V: TRBV7-9; DNA: TGTGCCAGCAGCTTAGCCGGTATGGGGGGCTACACCTTC; CDR3: CASSLAGMGGYTF
D: -; size: -; J: TRBJ2-1; V: TRBV10-1; DNA: TGCGCCAGTAGTGTTGGGGGTTCAATAAATGAGCAGTTCTTC; CDR3: CASSVGGSINEQFF
D: -; size: -; J: TRBJ2-3; V: TRBV7-2; DNA: TGTGCCAGCAGCTACGGCGGGGCAGATACGCAGTATTTT; CDR3: CASSYGGADTQYF
D: TRBD1; size: many; J: TRBJ1-2; V: TRBV10-2; DNA: TGCGCTAGTTCCGGGACAGGGGACTATGGCTACACCTTC; CDR3: CASSGTGDYGYTF
D: -; size: few; J: TRBJ2-7; V: TRBV11-2; DNA: TGTGCCAGCAGCTTAGATCCTGGCAGATTGGCACCCAACGAGCAGTACTTC; CDR3: CASSLDPGRLAPNEQYF
D: -; size: many; J: TRBJ1-3; V: TRBV19; DNA: TGTGCCAGTAGTCGCTCTGGAAACACCATATATTTT; CDR3: CASSRSGNTIYF
D: TRBD1; size: few; J: TRBJ1-2; V: TRBV6-1; DNA: TGTGCCAGCAGTGAAGGTCCAGGGGGCGATTACTATGGCTACACCTTC; CDR3: CASSEGPGGDYYGYTF
D: -; size: -; J: TRBJ1-5; V: TRBV19; DNA: TGTGTCAGTAGTGTCCCCAACAGACGCAATCAGCCCCAGCATTTT; CDR3: CVSSVPNRRNQPQHF
D: -; size: many; J: TRBJ2-5; V: TRBV20-1; DNA: TGCGGTGCTAGCGTGGCCGGGGTGGAGACCCAGTACTTC; CDR3: CGASVAGVETQYF
D: TRBD2; size: -; J: TRBJ2-1; V: TRBV2; DNA: TGTGCCAGCAGTGCTGCACTAGCGGGGGTTCTTGAGCAGTTCTTC; CDR3: CASSAALAGVLEQFF
D: -; size: few; J: TRBJ2-7; V: TRBV12-3/TRBV12-4; DNA: TGTGCCAGCAGTTGGAATAGGGTGGACGAGCAGTACTTC; CDR3: CASSWNRVDEQYF
D: -; size: many; J: TRBJ1-1; V: TRBV5-4; DNA: TGTGCCAGCAGCTTGGATGGGGTGGGGAACACTGAAGCTTTCTTT; CDR3: CASSLDGVGNTEAFF
D: -; size: medium-sized; J: TRBJ1-2; V: TRBV12-3/TRBV12-4; DNA: TGTGCCAGCAGCGGTGAGTCCCCCTATGGCTACACCTTC; CDR3: CASSGESPYGYTF
D: TRBD1; size: many; J: TRBJ2-3; V: TRBV7-6; DNA: TGTGCCAGCAGCCGGACGCAGGGGGCGGATACGCAGTATTTT; CDR3: CASSRTQGADTQYF
D: TRBD1; size: few; J: TRBJ1-5; V: TRBV19; DNA: TGTGCCAGTCGGGGACCGGGACAGCGGGATCAGCCCCAGCATTTT; CDR3: CASRGPGQRDQPQHF
D: -; size: -; J: TRBJ2-7; V: TRBV27; DNA: TGTGCCAGCAGTTCTCGTCCGTGTCTAGGCTTCTCCTACGAGCAGTACTTC; CDR3: CASSSRPCLGFSYEQYF
D: -; size: medium-sized; J: TRBJ1-5; V: TRBV6-1; DNA: TGTGCCAGCAGCCCCAAGGGGGGACGGGGCAATCAGCCCCAGCATTTT; CDR3: CASSPKGGRGNQPQHF
D: -; size: -; J: TRBJ2-7; V: TRBV20-1; DNA: TGCAGTGCTTGGGTCGTCGCTCGCGAGCAGTACTTC; CDR3: CSAWVVAREQYF
D: -; size: many; J: TRBJ2-6; V: TRBV18; DNA: TGTGCCAGCTCTCTTACAGGGACTGGGGCCAACGTCCTGACTTTC; CDR3: CASSLTGTGANVLTF
D: -; size: few; J: TRBJ2-7; V: TRBV6-1; DNA: TGTGCCAGCAGTGAAGCGCTTTCCGCGCTGGGCGAGCAGTACTTC; CDR3: CASSEALSALGEQYF
D: -; size: many; J: TRBJ1-2; V: TRBV30; DNA: TGTGCCTGGAGTGTACTGTTATGCGGATATGGCTACACCTTC; CDR3: CAWSVLLCGYGYTF
D: -; size: -; J: TRBJ1-2; V: TRBV10-1; DNA: TGCGCCAGCAGTGATCGGAAGGGAGGCTACACCTTC; CDR3: CASSDRKGGYTF
D: TRBD2; size: medium-sized; J: TRBJ2-1; V: TRBV11-3; DNA: TGTGCCAGCAGCTTTAGCGGGCTCTACAATGAGCAGTTCTTC; CDR3: CASSFSGLYNEQFF